The rows below give T cell receptor beta chains drawn from one sample of a study of CD8 T cells in Susac syndrome. TCRdb ran MiXCR on the immunoSEQ multiplex PCR reads and lists one entry per CDR3 protein. This sample has approximately 110,000 distinct CDR3 sequences, with approximately 96% found just once. The sequencing input was CD4+ T cells from PBMCs. The receptor set was obtained from a human donor in good health. CDR3s include the opening cysteine and the closing phenylalanine or tryptophan. Fields, in order: D gene, V gene, clone size, J gene, CDR3 protein, CDR3 DNA. The D gene is left open where the match is weak. Clone size appears in some rows only: once, few, many, or a class for an expanded clone.

>NA|TRBV3-1|once|TRBJ1-1
CASSHSWTEAFF
TGTGCCAGCAGCCACTCCTGGACTGAAGCTTTCTTT
>NA|TRBV29-1|NA|TRBJ2-7
CSARKPPYEQYF
TGCAGTGCTCGGAAGCCGCCCTACGAGCAGTACTTC
>TRBD1|TRBV2|NA|TRBJ1-3
CASSVPGTGTGNTIYF
TGTGCCAGCAGTGTCCCGGGGACAGGTACTGGAAACACCATATATTTT
>NA|TRBV6-4|NA|TRBJ2-7
CASSLIPGPHEQYF
TGTGCCAGCTCTCTTATTCCGGGACCGCACGAGCAGTACTTC
>NA|TRBV7-8|NA|TRBJ2-1
CASSFVGDRNNEQFF
TGTGCCAGCAGCTTTGTGGGGGATCGCAACAATGAGCAGTTCTTC
>TRBD1|TRBV27|NA|TRBJ1-5
CASSIRQGMDQPQHF
TGTGCCAGCAGTATTAGACAGGGCATGGACCAGCCCCAGCATTTT
>NA|TRBV25-1|NA|TRBJ1-4
CASSANQEGEKLFF
TGTGCCAGCAGTGCAAATCAAGAGGGCGAAAAACTGTTTTTT
>NA|TRBV27|NA|TRBJ2-4
CASRSSVIQYF
TGTGCCAGCCGCTCCAGCGTCATTCAGTACTTC
>TRBD1|TRBV3-1|NA|TRBJ2-3
CASSQPGGTATDTQYF
TGTGCCAGCAGCCAACCCGGTGGGACAGCCACAGATACGCAGTATTTT
>TRBD1|TRBV7-3|NA|TRBJ1-6
CASAVGQNNSPLHF
TGTGCCAGCGCGGTGGGACAGAATAATTCACCCCTCCACTTT
>TRBD1|TRBV13|NA|TRBJ2-7
CASSLGGQGYEQYF
TGTGCCAGCAGCTTAGGAGGACAGGGCTACGAGCAGTACTTC
>TRBD2|TRBV5-4|NA|TRBJ2-1
CASRRTSGGYNEQFF
TGTGCCAGCAGACGGACTAGCGGGGGATACAATGAGCAGTTCTTC
>NA|TRBV6-5|NA|TRBJ2-7
CASSAQTESDYEQYF
TGTGCCAGCAGTGCCCAGACGGAGTCAGACTACGAGCAGTACTTC
>TRBD1|TRBV7-2|NA|TRBJ1-3
CASSLQTGSGNTIYF
TGTGCCAGCAGCTTACAGACAGGGAGCGGAAACACCATATATTTT
>TRBD2|TRBV4-3|NA|TRBJ2-7
CASSQEETSGRTYEQYF
TGCGCCAGCAGCCAAGAGGAGACTAGCGGGAGGACCTACGAGCAGTACTTC